This record looks at one T cell receptor beta chain sequence and its context. Its specificity is not known. The PCR had 60 Vbeta and 13 Jbeta primers. Produced via immunoSEQ multiplex PCR; TCRdb's table is partial and in-frame only. The sample consists of some 150,000 clones, roughly 74% of them appearing once. V gave up 6 bases and J gave up 0 bases; unmatched junction bases: 5. Per the germline V gene, CDR1 is SNHLY and CDR2 is FYNNEI. This CDR3 has 16 amino acids. The data originate from a study of cytomegalovirus exposure and HLA in healthy donors. Study-wide results and limits: Equally common other TCR beta chains were less clonally expanded than HLA-associated ones, a later analysis found. Indistinguishable V segments, including TRBV6-2 and TRBV6-3, were excluded. It was taken for granted in presence/absence analyses that sequencing depth across donors was roughly uniform. Cytomegalovirus-associated status was assigned to about 180 TCR beta chains.

The chain has TRBV2 and TRBJ1-1; 12 positions match TRBD1. The receptor was derived from a man in his forties in good health and CMV-seronegative. The sequencing input was PBMCs. The CDR3 sequence is CASRVGQGALNTEAFF. The CDR3 DNA sequence: TGTGCCAGCAGAGTGGGACAGGGGGCTTTGAACACTGAAGCTTTCTTT.